This T cell receptor beta chain appears in the sequencing data of a study of control samples from healthy donors and cancer patients. Generated by immunoSEQ multiplex PCR, the TCRdb table keeps only in-frame clones and is missing some. The sample consists of about 160,000 clones, about 90% of them appearing once. Per germline, CDR1 SGDLS and CDR2 YYNGEE. V shed 6 bases and J shed 4 bases, with 10 bases lying between them. The CDR3 is 12 amino acids. This clone appeared once. This receptor was taken from a man aged 30 to 45 in good health. The V gene is TRBV9, the J gene TRBJ1-2; D ambiguous. Sequencing used blood. CDR3 DNA: TGTGCCAGCACCCAAGGGAGCTATGGCTACACCTTC. Its translation is CASTQGSYGYTF.